This T cell receptor beta chain appears in the sequencing data of a study of T cells in Graves' hyperthyroidism and ophthalmopathy. Germline loops: CDR1 DFQATT, CDR2 SNEGSKA (reference sequence). The length of the CDR3 is 14 residues. Losses at the gene ends were 6 bases for V and 5 bases for J; bases not matched to a gene: 8. For ophthalmopathy patients, the Clinical Activity Score was at least 3 and the NOSPECS grade at least 4; duration was under 3 months. Diagnosis rested on symptoms, serum thyroxine and TRAb, thyroid ultrasound, and orbital computed tomography. In its sample, this clonotype was seen many times. The TCR beta CDR3 regions underwent amplification using RNA transcripts as the source. The HTBI primer set was used in a first-round RT-PCR of the TCR CDR3. TCRdb re-analysed the multiplex PCR reads in MiXCR, keeping a single row per CDR3 protein. This table has fewer than 450,000 distinct CDR3 sequences, roughly 15% appearing once.

The V and J genes are TRBV20-1 and TRBJ2-7; 12 nucleotides align to TRBD2. Sequenced material: blood. The TCR comes from a woman between 55 and 75 years old with Graves' ophthalmopathy. CDR3: CSALLAGGPDEQYF. For the CDR3, the DNA is TGCAGTGCACTCCTAGCGGGAGGGCCAGACGAGCAGTACTTC.